Listed below are T cell receptor beta chains from one sample, sequenced in a study of shared clonotypes between healthy human individuals. Sequencing used immunoSEQ multiplex PCR; TCRdb keeps in-frame clones, though not all of them. The sample holds around 2.1 million clones, roughly 91% seen once. The sample consisted of naive CD8+ T cells from PBMCs. The receptors derive from a man aged 18 to 30 in good health. Some clones in this sample may be carry-over from other donors' samples. Each CDR3 is given with its conserved first and last residue. D genes are given only for firm matches. The listing skips clone size in some rows; elsewhere it reads once, few, many or a size class.

TRBD1,once,TRBV6-5,TRBJ1-2,TGTGCCAGCACAATCCACCCGGGACAGGGAAGTGGCTACACCTTC,CASTIHPGQGSGYTF
TRBD1,.,TRBV19,TRBJ1-1,TGTGCCAGTAGTATACCTGGGACAGGGGGGACTGAAGCTTTCTTT,CASSIPGTGGTEAFF
.,.,TRBV2,TRBJ2-5,TGTGCCAGCAGTGAAGCGCGAATGGGAGAGACCCAGTACTTC,CASSEARMGETQYF
.,.,TRBV13,TRBJ2-2,TGTGCCAGCACCTGGGGGGTAGGGCCCGGGGAGCTGTTTTTT,CASTWGVGPGELFF
TRBD2,.,TRBV27,TRBJ2-7,TGTGCCAGCAGTTCGCGGGGGAGCTCCTACGAGCAGTACTTC,CASSSRGSSYEQYF
.,.,TRBV5-4,TRBJ2-1,TGTGCCAGCAGCAGAACCAATGAGCAGTTCTTC,CASSRTNEQFF
TRBD1,few,TRBV15,TRBJ1-5,TGTGCCACCAGCAGGGACAGGGAAGTGGGCAATCAGCCCCAGCATTTT,CATSRDREVGNQPQHF
TRBD1,.,TRBV29-1,TRBJ1-1,TGCAGCGTTGTAATAGACAGGGCAGAAGCTTTCTTT,CSVVIDRAEAFF
TRBD1,.,TRBV5-4,TRBJ1-4,TGTGCCAGCAGCCCGGGGGACAGGCCGAATGAAAAACTGTTTTTT,CASSPGDRPNEKLFF
.,.,TRBV9,TRBJ2-6,TGTGCCAGCAGCGCCCGACAGGCTCTTGGGGCCAACGTCCTGACTTTC,CASSARQALGANVLTF
.,.,TRBV19,TRBJ1-2,TGTGCCAGTAGTACCTCCCCCGGGTTGTCGATCTATGGCTACACCTTC,CASSTSPGLSIYGYTF
.,.,TRBV19,TRBJ2-6,TGTGCCAGTAGTAGGCGTGACAGGATGACTGGGGCCAACGTCCTGACTTTC,CASSRRDRMTGANVLTF
TRBD2,.,TRBV27,TRBJ2-7,TGTGCCAGCAGTGCCGGGAGGGGATTCTACGAGCAGTACTTC,CASSAGRGFYEQYF
.,.,TRBV4-3,TRBJ1-4,TGCGCCAGCAGCCAAGGTTCAGGGAGGGATGAAAAACTGTTTTTT,CASSQGSGRDEKLFF
.,.,TRBV7-9,TRBJ1-6,TGTGCCAGCAGCTCCACAGGGAAATCACCCCTCCACTTT,CASSSTGKSPLHF
TRBD1,.,TRBV6-5,TRBJ1-1,TGTGCCAGCAGTTACTCGCAGGGGGCCTATGAAGCTTTCTTT,CASSYSQGAYEAFF
.,.,TRBV9,TRBJ2-7,TGTGCCAGCAGCTCCCCTAAGAGTGGGGGCTACGAGCAGTACTTC,CASSSPKSGGYEQYF
.,.,TRBV28,TRBJ2-7,TGTGCCAGCAGTTTATTTAGAGGGGTGTCCTACGAGCAGTACTTC,CASSLFRGVSYEQYF
.,.,TRBV19,TRBJ1-1,TGTGCCAGTAGTATTTTTGCATTTGGCGGCACTGAAGCTTTCTTT,CASSIFAFGGTEAFF
TRBD1,.,TRBV27,TRBJ2-1,TGTGCCAGCAGTTTTGGCTACTCACCTTCGGGACAGCAGAACAATGAGCAGTTCTTC,CASSFGYSPSGQQNNEQFF
.,.,TRBV10-2,TRBJ2-1,TGCGCCAGCAGTGAGACCCACCTTCCAAAGCAGTTCTTC,CASSETHLPKQFF
.,.,TRBV9,TRBJ1-1,TGTGCCAGCAGCGTAGTGGTAGGGATGAACACTGAAGCTTTCTTT,CASSVVVGMNTEAFF
.,.,TRBV2,TRBJ2-7,TGTGCCAGCAGTGAGGGGCACCGCTACGAGCAGTACTTC,CASSEGHRYEQYF
.,.,TRBV11-2,TRBJ2-7,TGTGCCAGCAGCTTGGGAAGCTCCTACGAGCAGTACTTC,CASSLGSSYEQYF
TRBD2,.,TRBV27,TRBJ2-2,TGTGCCAGCAGCCGCCGGGGACTAGCGGGAGGGGCTCCCGGGGAGCTGTTTTTT,CASSRRGLAGGAPGELFF
TRBD1,.,TRBV11-2,TRBJ2-2,TGTGCCAGCAGCTTATTCGCCTCGGACAGGAAGAACACCGGGGAGCTGTTTTTT,CASSLFASDRKNTGELFF
TRBD1,.,TRBV28,TRBJ2-2,TGTGCCAGCAGTTTAGGGACAGTGCCCACCGGGGAGCTGTTTTTT,CASSLGTVPTGELFF
.,.,TRBV28,TRBJ1-5,TGTGCCAGCAGTCCCCGGGAGGTTGACAGGAGTAGCAATCAGCCCCAGCATTTT,CASSPREVDRSSNQPQHF
.,.,TRBV27,TRBJ2-1,TGTGCCAGCAGTTTATCGAAAGCCGGGGTTGGCGTGAATGAGCAGTTCTTC,CASSLSKAGVGVNEQFF
TRBD1,.,TRBV19,TRBJ1-5,TGTGCCAGTAGTGCCAGCCGGGACAGGGCATCCTATCAGCCCCAGCATTTT,CASSASRDRASYQPQHF
TRBD1,.,TRBV5-1,TRBJ1-1,TGCGCCAGCAGCTTGAATCTGGGACAGGGAAAGTTGGCTGAAGCTTTCTTT,CASSLNLGQGKLAEAFF
.,.,TRBV5-6,TRBJ2-7,TGTGCCAGCAGCAAACCCCCGGTGCGGACAGAATACGAGCAGTACTTC,CASSKPPVRTEYEQYF
.,.,TRBV7-9,TRBJ1-4,TGTGCCAGCAGCTCCCCCGGCAGGATAACAGAAAAACTGTTTTTT,CASSSPGRITEKLFF
.,.,TRBV7-9,TRBJ2-1,TGTGCCAGCAGCCCTATCGTAGGGAGCTCCTACAATGAGCAGTTCTTC,CASSPIVGSSYNEQFF
TRBD2,.,TRBV7-9,TRBJ2-1,TGTGCCAGCAGCTTTCTAGCGGGAGCCAAGAATGAGCAGTTCTTC,CASSFLAGAKNEQFF
TRBD2,.,TRBV10-3,TRBJ2-7,TGTGCCATCAGACTAGCGGGAGGGCCGTACGAGCAGTACTTC,CAIRLAGGPYEQYF
.,.,TRBV5-6,TRBJ2-7,TGTGCCAGCAGCCCGGACGGGGGTCCTTCCTACGAGCAGTACTTC,CASSPDGGPSYEQYF
.,.,TRBV7-9,TRBJ2-4,TGTGCCAGCAGCGAGCGCCGGGACCCTTTAGCCAAAAACATTCAGTACTTC,CASSERRDPLAKNIQYF
.,few,TRBV30,TRBJ1-1,TGTGCCTGGAGGGGAGGGGGCACTGAAGCTTTCTTT,CAWRGGGTEAFF
.,.,TRBV6-4,TRBJ2-2,TGTGCCAGCAGTGACAGGAGAGCCGGGGAGCTGTTTTTT,CASSDRRAGELFF
TRBD2,.,TRBV11-2,TRBJ2-2,TGTGCCAGCAGCTTAGGGCTAGCGGGAGAGGGGACCGGGGAGCTGTTTTTT,CASSLGLAGEGTGELFF
TRBD1,once,TRBV7-9,TRBJ2-7,TGTGCCAGCAGCTCAACAACAGGGGCCATCTCCTACGAGCAGTACTTC,CASSSTTGAISYEQYF
.,few,TRBV28,TRBJ1-1,TGTGCCAGCAGTTCGGCCCTCGGGTGGAACACTGAAGCTTTCTTT,CASSSALGWNTEAFF
.,once,TRBV28,TRBJ2-7,TGTGCCAGCAGTTTTGAGGAGACAGTCGGGCAGTACTTC,CASSFEETVGQYF
.,once,TRBV4-2,TRBJ1-1,TGTGCCAGCAGCCCAATTGCGGGGGTGGGGACTGAAGCTTTCTTT,CASSPIAGVGTEAFF
.,.,TRBV19,TRBJ2-7,TGTGCCAGTAGTATAGCGTTGACCTACGAGCAGTACTTC,CASSIALTYEQYF
.,.,TRBV27,TRBJ2-4,TGTGCCAGCGGGTTCAAATCCGCACTGTACTTC,CASGFKSALYF
.,few,TRBV19,TRBJ1-2,TGTGCCAGTAGTACCTATCGGGCTGGCTACACCTTC,CASSTYRAGYTF
.,.,TRBV19,TRBJ2-7,TGTGCCAGTAGTATATCCGGAGACTACGAGCAGTACTTC,CASSISGDYEQYF
.,.,TRBV9,TRBJ1-1,TGTGCCAGCAGCGCCTTAGGAAACACTGAAGCTTTCTTT,CASSALGNTEAFF
TRBD1,.,TRBV13,TRBJ2-3,TGTGCCAGCAGCTTAGGGGGACAGGGGAACACAGATACGCAGTATTTT,CASSLGGQGNTDTQYF
TRBD2,.,TRBV7-9,TRBJ2-3,TGTGCCAGCAGTACCGGGACTAGCGGGAGAACAGATACGCAGTATTTT,CASSTGTSGRTDTQYF
.,once,TRBV9,TRBJ2-2,TGTGCCAGCAGCGTACGGGGAGGCGGGGAGCTGTTTTTT,CASSVRGGGELFF
.,.,TRBV6-1,TRBJ2-7,TGTGCCAGCAGTGAAGCGGCAAATCGAGGATACGAGCAGTACTTC,CASSEAANRGYEQYF
.,few,TRBV4-1,TRBJ1-5,TGCGCCAGCAGCCAAGACCGGAATCAGCCCCAGCATTTT,CASSQDRNQPQHF